This T cell receptor (beta chain) was identified in a study of blood T cell repertoires in COVID-19. The germline CDR1 and CDR2 sequences are LNHDA and SQIVND (reference sequence). The CDR3 has 14 amino acids. Trimming left V 3 bases short and J 3 bases short, with 11 bases between. Some clones are missing from TCRdb's copy, which holds only in-frame ones; the method was immunoSEQ multiplex PCR. Of more than 65,000 clones in the sample, 60% to 75% were seen once. The sequence derives from a woman aged 70-85 years with acute or convalescent COVID-19. The rearrangement uses TRBV19 and TRBJ1-2; D is ambiguous. The material sequenced was peripheral blood. The DNA for the CDR3 is TGTGCCAGTAGTATCGATCGGGGATACTATGGCTACACCTTC. Protein product: CASSIDRGYYGYTF.